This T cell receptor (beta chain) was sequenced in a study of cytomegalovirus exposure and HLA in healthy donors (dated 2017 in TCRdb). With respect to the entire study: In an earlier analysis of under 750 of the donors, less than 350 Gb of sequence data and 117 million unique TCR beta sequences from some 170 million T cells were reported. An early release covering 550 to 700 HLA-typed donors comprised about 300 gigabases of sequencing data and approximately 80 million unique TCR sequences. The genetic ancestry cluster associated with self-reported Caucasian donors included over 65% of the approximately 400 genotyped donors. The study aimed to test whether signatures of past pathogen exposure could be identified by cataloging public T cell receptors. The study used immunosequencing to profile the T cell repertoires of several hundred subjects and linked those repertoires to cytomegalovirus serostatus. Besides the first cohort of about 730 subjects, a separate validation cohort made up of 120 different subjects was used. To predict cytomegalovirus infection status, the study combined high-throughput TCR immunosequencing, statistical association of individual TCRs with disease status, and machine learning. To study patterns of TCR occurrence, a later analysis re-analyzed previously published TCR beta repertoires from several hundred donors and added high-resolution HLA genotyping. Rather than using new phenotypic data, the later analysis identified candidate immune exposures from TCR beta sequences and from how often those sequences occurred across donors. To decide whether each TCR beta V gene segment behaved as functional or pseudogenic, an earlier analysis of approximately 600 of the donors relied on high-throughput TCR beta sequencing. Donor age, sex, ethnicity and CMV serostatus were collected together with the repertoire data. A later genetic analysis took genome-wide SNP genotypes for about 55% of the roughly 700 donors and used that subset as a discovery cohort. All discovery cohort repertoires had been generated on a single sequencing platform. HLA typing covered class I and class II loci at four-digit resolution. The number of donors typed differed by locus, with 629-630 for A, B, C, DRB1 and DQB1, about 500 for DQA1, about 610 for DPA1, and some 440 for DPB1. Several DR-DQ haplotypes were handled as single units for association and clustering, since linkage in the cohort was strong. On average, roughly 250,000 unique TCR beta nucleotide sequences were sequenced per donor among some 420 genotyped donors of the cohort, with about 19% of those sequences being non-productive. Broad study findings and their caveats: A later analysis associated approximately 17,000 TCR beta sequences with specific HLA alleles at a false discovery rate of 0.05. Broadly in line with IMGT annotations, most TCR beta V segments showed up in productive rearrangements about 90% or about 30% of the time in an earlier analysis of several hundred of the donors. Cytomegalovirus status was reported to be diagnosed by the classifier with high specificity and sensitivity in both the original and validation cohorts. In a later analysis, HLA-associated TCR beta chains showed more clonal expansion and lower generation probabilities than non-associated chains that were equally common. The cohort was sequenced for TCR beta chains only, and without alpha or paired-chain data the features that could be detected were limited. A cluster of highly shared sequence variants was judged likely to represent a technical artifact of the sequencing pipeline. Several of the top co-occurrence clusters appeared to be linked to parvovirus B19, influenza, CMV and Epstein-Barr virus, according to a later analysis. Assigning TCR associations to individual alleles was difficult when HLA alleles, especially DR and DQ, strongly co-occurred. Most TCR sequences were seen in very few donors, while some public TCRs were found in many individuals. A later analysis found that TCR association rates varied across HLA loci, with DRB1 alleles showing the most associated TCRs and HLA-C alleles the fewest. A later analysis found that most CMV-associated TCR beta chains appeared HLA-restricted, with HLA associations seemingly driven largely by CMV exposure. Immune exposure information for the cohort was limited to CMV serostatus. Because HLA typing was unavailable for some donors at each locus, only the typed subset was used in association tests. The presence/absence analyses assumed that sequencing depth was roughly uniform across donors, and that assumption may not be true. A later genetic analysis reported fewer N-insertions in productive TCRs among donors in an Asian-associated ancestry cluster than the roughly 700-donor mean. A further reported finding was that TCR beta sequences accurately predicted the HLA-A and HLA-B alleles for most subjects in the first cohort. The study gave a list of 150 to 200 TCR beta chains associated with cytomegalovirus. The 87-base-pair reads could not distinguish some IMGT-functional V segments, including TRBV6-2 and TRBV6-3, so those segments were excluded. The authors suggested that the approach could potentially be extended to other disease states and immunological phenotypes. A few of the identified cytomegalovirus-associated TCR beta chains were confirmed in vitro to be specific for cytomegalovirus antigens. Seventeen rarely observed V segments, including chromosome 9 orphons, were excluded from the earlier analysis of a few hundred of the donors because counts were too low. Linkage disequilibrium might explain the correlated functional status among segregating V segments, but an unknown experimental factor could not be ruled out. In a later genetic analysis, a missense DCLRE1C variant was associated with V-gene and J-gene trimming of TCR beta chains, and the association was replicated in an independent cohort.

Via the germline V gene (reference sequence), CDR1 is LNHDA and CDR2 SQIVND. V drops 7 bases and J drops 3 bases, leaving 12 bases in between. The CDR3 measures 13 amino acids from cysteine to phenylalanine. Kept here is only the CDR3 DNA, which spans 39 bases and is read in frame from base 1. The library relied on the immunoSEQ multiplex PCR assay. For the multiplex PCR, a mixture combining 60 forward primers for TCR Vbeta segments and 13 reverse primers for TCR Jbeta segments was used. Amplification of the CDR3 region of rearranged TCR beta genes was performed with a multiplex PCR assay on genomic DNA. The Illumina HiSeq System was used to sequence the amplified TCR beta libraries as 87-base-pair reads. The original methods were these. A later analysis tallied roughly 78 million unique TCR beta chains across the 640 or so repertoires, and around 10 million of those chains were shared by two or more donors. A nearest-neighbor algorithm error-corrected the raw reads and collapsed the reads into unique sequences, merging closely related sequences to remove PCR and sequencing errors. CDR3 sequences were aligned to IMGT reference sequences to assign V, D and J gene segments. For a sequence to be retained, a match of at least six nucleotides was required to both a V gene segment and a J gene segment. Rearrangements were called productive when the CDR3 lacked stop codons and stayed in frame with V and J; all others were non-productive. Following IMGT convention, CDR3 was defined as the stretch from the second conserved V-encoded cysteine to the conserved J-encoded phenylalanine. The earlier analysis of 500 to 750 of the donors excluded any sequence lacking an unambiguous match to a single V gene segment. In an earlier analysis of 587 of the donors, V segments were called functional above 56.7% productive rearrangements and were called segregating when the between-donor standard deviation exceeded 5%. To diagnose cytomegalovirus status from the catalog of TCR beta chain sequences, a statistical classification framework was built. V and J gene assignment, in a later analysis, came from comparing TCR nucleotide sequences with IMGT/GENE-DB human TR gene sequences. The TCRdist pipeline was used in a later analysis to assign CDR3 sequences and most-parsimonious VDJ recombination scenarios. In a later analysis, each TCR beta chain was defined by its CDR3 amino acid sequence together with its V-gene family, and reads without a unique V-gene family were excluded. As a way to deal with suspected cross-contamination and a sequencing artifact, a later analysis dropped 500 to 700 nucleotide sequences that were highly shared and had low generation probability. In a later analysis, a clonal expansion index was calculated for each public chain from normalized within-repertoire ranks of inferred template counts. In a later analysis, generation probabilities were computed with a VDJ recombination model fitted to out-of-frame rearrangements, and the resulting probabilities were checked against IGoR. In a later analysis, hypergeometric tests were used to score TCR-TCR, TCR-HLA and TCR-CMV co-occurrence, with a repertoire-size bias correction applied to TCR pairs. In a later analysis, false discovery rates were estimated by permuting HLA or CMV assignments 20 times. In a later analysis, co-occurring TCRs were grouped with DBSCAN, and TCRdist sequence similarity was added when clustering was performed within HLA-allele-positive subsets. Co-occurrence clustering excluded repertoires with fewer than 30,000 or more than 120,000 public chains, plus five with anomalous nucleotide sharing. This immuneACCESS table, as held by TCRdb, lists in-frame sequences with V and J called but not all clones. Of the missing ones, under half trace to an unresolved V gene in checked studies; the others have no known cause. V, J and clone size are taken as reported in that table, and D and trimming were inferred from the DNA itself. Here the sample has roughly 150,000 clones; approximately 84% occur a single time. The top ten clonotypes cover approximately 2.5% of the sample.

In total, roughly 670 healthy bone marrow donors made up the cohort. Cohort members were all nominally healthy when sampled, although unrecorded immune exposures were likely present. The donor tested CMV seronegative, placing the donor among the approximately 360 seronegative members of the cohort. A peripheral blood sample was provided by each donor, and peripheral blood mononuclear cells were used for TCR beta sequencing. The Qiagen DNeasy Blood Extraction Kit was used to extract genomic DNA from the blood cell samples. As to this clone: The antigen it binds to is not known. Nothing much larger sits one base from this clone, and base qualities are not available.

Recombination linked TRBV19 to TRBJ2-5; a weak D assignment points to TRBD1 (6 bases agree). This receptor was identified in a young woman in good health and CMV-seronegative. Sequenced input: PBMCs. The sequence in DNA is TGTGCCAGTACCGGGTGGACAGAAGAGACCCAGTACTTC. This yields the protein CASTGWTEETQYF.